Reported below is one TCR beta chain. What it binds is unknown. Time point described: persistent/refractory GD, antithyroid drugs over 5 years with positive TRAb. PBMC-derived RNA was used for the TCR library. EDTA tubes collected 7.5 to 9.5 milliliters of peripheral blood. This CDR3 is 13 amino acids long. The V end was cut by 6 bases, the J end by 1 base, with 10 bases between. The germline gives CDR1 SGHRS, CDR2 YFSETQ. The data stem from a study of regulatory T cells in long-lasting Graves disease. According to the study, TCR beta libraries were built with iRepertoire HTBI primers and CDR3-region Arm-PCR. From the multiplex PCR reads, TCRdb called clonotypes with MiXCR, one entry per CDR3 protein. Of some 420,000 distinct CDR3 sequences listed, approximately 23% are singletons. Study findings and constraints: Shared public clonotypes totalled roughly 2,500 in persistent patients, compared with roughly 970 in new patients. Persistent disease showed a preference for TRBV28, TRBJ1-2 and TRBJ2-5.

The clonotype comes from a female donor with Graves disease. V gene TRBV5-1 combines with J gene TRBJ1-1; D is uncertain. The sample here was peripheral blood mononuclear cells (PBMCs), taken when the disease was refractory, from a patient treated with antithyroid drugs. In DNA, the CDR3 is TGCGCCAGCAATAATCCAGAGAACACTGAAGCTTTCTTT. This translates into CASNNPENTEAFF.